The 10 T cell receptor beta chains given below trace back to one sample, sequenced in a study of T cell changes during pregnancy in multiple sclerosis. Sequenced by immunoSEQ multiplex PCR; TCRdb stores in-frame clones only, minus some. The data contain 75,000 to 100,000 clones, about nine tenths of them singletons. The material sequenced was peripheral blood, taken after pregnancy. The receptors here all came from a female donor in good health, enrolled as a control in a pregnancy study.

This rearrangement joins TRBV2 to TRBJ1-4; D is possibly TRBD1 (5 bases). Between the trimmed V and J ends, which lost 6 bases and 5 bases, there was a span of 13 bases. There are 14 residues in the CDR3. The germline CDR1 and CDR2 sequences are SNHLY and FYNNEI. The CDR3 region is CASRARGGNEKLFF. In nucleotides, the CDR3 is TGTGCCAGCAGGGCGAGGGGAGGGAATGAAAAACTGTTTTTT.

The chain is built from TRBV7-3 and TRBJ2-1; a weak D match, TRBD2 (5 bases). The CDR3 is 13 residues long. Germline V gene lookup returns CDR1 SGHTA and CDR2 FQGTGA. V gave up 0 bases and J gave up 8 bases, with 8 bases separating them. The CDR3 is CASSLTAGDEQFF. The CDR3 coding sequence is TGTGCCAGCAGCTTAACTGCCGGGGATGAGCAGTTCTTC.

This chain uses TRBV6-1 with TRBJ2-5; D is unresolved. Trimming stripped 1 base from V and 6 bases from J, with 9 bases between. CDR3 length: 13 amino acids. Germline assignment: CDR1 MNHNS and CDR2 SASEGT. The CDR3: CASSEGGAKTQYF. CDR3 coding DNA: TGTGCCAGCAGTGAAGGAGGCGCAAAGACCCAGTACTTC.

This rearrangement joins TRBV14 to TRBJ2-5; TRBD2 agrees at 10 bases. Trimming at V came to 1 base and at J to 9 bases, leaving 8 bases not matched to a gene. The CDR3 extends over 15 amino acids. The germline V gene has CDR1 SGHDN and CDR2 FVKESK. Here the CDR3 DNA reads TGTGCCAGCAGCCAAGTTGGTTCACTAGCGGGGCCCCAGTACTTC. Protein sequence: CASSQVGSLAGPQYF. The whole variable domain, remainder taken from reference TRBV14 and TRBJ2-5, is EAGVTQFPSHSVIEKGQTVTLRCDPISGHDNLYWYRRVMGKEIKFLLHFVKESKQDESGMPNNRFLAERTGGTYSTLKVQPAELEDSGVYFCASSQVGSLAGPQYFGPGTRLLVL.

DNA of the CDR3: TGTGCCTGGAGTTTGGGACTCTCAAAATATAGCAATCAGCCCCAGCATTTT. It translates to CAWSLGLSKYSNQPQHF. This chain joins TRBV30 and TRBJ1-5, with a tentative D call TRBD1 (5 bases). V was trimmed by 2 bases and J by 0 bases, leaving 17 bases between them. The CDR3 is made up of 17 amino acids. CDR1 GTSNPN and CDR2 SVGIG come from the germline V gene (reference sequence).

The V and J genes are TRBV6-1 and TRBJ2-5, with 8 bases identical to TRBD1. The CDR3 consists of 16 residues. With V trimmed by 4 bases and J by 2 bases, 9 bases remained unmatched. Germline V gene sequence: CDR1 MNHNS, CDR2 SASEGT. The CDR3 sequence is CASSADRGPLQETQYF. CDR3 nucleotide sequence: TGTGCCAGCAGTGCAGACAGGGGACCACTACAAGAGACCCAGTACTTC.

The chain links TRBV19 to TRBJ1-1; no definite D call. Germline V gene lookup returns CDR1 LNHDA and CDR2 SQIVND (reference sequence). CDR3 size: 15 residues. V was clipped by 3 bases and J by 0 bases, with 11 bases between them. CDR3 nucleotides: TGTGCCAGTAGTATTGGCGGCAGTTTGAACACTGAAGCTTTCTTT. Residues: CASSIGGSLNTEAFF. The complete variable domain, with remaining parts taken from reference TRBV19 and TRBJ1-1, reads DGGITQSPKYLFRKEGQNVTLSCEQNLNHDAMYWYRQDPGQGLRLIYYSQIVNDFQKGDIAEGYSVSREKKESFPLTVTSAQKNPTAFYLCASSIGGSLNTEAFFGQGTRLTVV.

V gene TRBV2 combines with J gene TRBJ1-1; weak D call: TRBD1 (6 bases). With 6 bases removed from V and 5 bases from J, the gap between germline ends came to 16 bases. The CDR3 is 14 residues long. Germline loops: CDR1 SNHLY, CDR2 FYNNEI. CDR3 nucleotide sequence: TGTGCCAGCAGATACACGAACCAGGGGACTGAAGCTTTCTTT. Encoded protein: CASRYTNQGTEAFF.

V is TRBV2 and J is TRBJ2-1; no definite D call. The length of the CDR3 is 14 residues. CDR1 and CDR2 from the germline V gene are SNHLY and FYNNEI. V was clipped by 4 bases and J by 1 base, with 8 bases between them. The CDR3 reads CASSAEASYNEQFF. CDR3 coding DNA: TGTGCCAGCAGTGCTGAAGCATCCTACAATGAGCAGTTCTTC.

The chain is built from TRBV7-9 and TRBJ2-3; possibly TRBD1 for D (5 bases). Per germline, CDR1 SEHNR and CDR2 FQNEAQ (reference sequence). The length of the CDR3 is 15 residues. V lost 2 bases to trimming and J lost 0 bases, with 9 bases between them. CDR3 sequence reads: CASSLIGASTDTQYF. The DNA of the CDR3 is TGTGCCAGCAGCTTAATAGGGGCGAGCACAGATACGCAGTATTTT. Complete variable domain (other parts from reference TRBV7-9 and TRBJ2-3): DTGVSQNPRHKITKRGQNVTFRCDPISEHNRLYWYRQTLGQGPEFLTYFQNEAQLEKSRLLSDRFSAERPKGSFSTLEIQRTEQGDSAMYLCASSLIGASTDTQYFGPGTRLTVL.